These 19 T cell receptor beta chains were sequenced from one sample in a study of cytomegalovirus exposure and HLA in healthy donors (TCRdb year 2017). The method behind the library was the immunoSEQ multiplex PCR assay. A mixture of 60 forward primers for TCR Vbeta segments and 13 reverse primers for TCR Jbeta segments was used in the multiplex PCR. This immuneACCESS table, as held by TCRdb, lists in-frame sequences with V and J called but not all clones. Of the missing ones, under half trace to an unresolved V gene in checked studies; the others have no known cause. The sample's own table lists under 40,000 clones. The biggest ten clones account for about 3.6% of the sample. Sample: PBMCs. These TCRs come from a woman in her 40s in good health and CMV-seropositive.

The chain combines TRBV6-5 with TRBJ2-7, with D perhaps TRBD2 (6 bases). Germline values: CDR1 MNHEY, CDR2 SVGAGI. This CDR3 spans 14 amino acids. Trimming shortened V by 0 bases and J by 6 bases, and 12 bases separated the two germline ends. The CDR3 spells CASSYSGGEGEQYF. Written as DNA, the CDR3 is TGTGCCAGCAGTTACTCGGGGGGAGAGGGCGAGCAGTACTTC.

The chain has TRBV6-5 and TRBJ2-7; 11 bases match TRBD1. Per germline, CDR1 MNHEY and CDR2 SVGAGI. The length of the CDR3 is 15 residues. V lost 0 bases and J lost 7; bases outside the gene matches: 5. CDR3 sequence (DNA): TGTGCCAGCAGTTACTCGGGGACAGGGGGTGAAGAGCAGTACTTC. Encoded protein: CASSYSGTGGEEQYF.

The J gene is TRBJ2-5, the V gene TRBV29-1; 10 positions match TRBD1. Trimming cost V 6 bases and J 1 base; bases outside gene matches: 8. CDR1 SQVTM and CDR2 ANQGSEA come from the germline V gene. The CDR3 extends over 15 amino acids. The CDR3 protein is CSVTRDRGSQETQYF. The CDR3 DNA follows: TGCAGCGTAACCCGGGACAGGGGATCCCAAGAGACCCAGTACTTC.

The genes are TRBV5-1 and TRBJ1-1; TRBD1 agrees at 8 bases. The V gene end was trimmed by 4 bases and the J gene end by 3 bases; junction bases not matched to a gene: 8. Germline assignment: CDR1 SGHRS and CDR2 YFSETQ. The CDR3 runs to 15 residues. Written as DNA, the CDR3 is TGCGCCAGCAGCCACGACAGGGGTGGGGACACTGAAGCTTTCTTT. This codes for CASSHDRGGDTEAFF.

This rearrangement joins TRBV7-8 to TRBJ2-2; D is possibly TRBD1 (6 bases). There are 15 residues in the CDR3. V lost 1 base and J 6 bases, leaving 12 bases between the germline ends. CDR1 is SGHVS and CDR2 is FQNEAQ in the germline V gene. CDR3: CASSLVGQIPGELFF. The CDR3, as DNA: TGTGCCAGCAGCTTAGTTGGACAGATCCCCGGGGAGCTGTTTTTT.

This chain uses TRBV19 with TRBJ1-1, with 7 bases identical to TRBD1. The V and J ends lost 5 bases and 4 bases, in that order; junction bases with no gene match: 7. CDR3 size: 14 residues. Per germline, CDR1 LNHDA and CDR2 SQIVND (reference sequence). The DNA of the CDR3 is TGTGCCAGTAGTGCAGGGGGGAGCAGCACTGAAGCTTTCTTT. Translation gives CASSAGGSSTEAFF. Full variable domain (remainder filled in from reference TRBV19 and TRBJ1-1): DGGITQSPKYLFRKEGQNVTLSCEQNLNHDAMYWYRQDPGQGLRLIYYSQIVNDFQKGDIAEGYSVSREKKESFPLTVTSAQKNPTAFYLCASSAGGSSTEAFFGQGTRLTVV.

The rearrangement joins TRBV6-1 to TRBJ1-1, with 7 positions matching TRBD1. CDR3 length: 12 residues. After removal of 6 bases from V and 4 bases from J, the junction contained 2 bases not matched to a gene. Germline CDR1 MNHNS, CDR2 SASEGT. The CDR3 DNA follows: TGTGCCAGCAGCGACAGGGTCACTGAAGCTTTCTTT. Protein product: CASSDRVTEAFF.

The chain links TRBV5-4 to TRBJ1-1; D is perhaps TRBD1 (6 bases). V shed 4 bases and J shed 8 bases, with 15 bases lying between them. The germline gives CDR1 SGHNT, CDR2 YYREEE (reference sequence). The CDR3 is made up of 13 amino acids. The CDR3: CASSPGQTLEAFF. CDR3 sequence (DNA): TGTGCCAGCAGCCCAGGACAGACTCTAGAAGCTTTCTTT.

The chain carries TRBV19 and TRBJ2-6; TRBD1 matches 8 bases. The CDR3 runs 17 residues. Germline V gives CDR1 LNHDA, CDR2 SQIVND (reference sequence). J was trimmed by 0 bases and V by 6 bases; bases with no gene match: 7. CDR3 in amino acids: CASSRQGRGSGANVLTF. The DNA for the CDR3 is TGTGCCAGTAGCCGACAGGGGAGAGGCTCTGGGGCCAACGTCCTGACTTTC.

J is TRBJ2-2 and V is TRBV18; D uncertain. The length of the CDR3 is 15 residues. Germline assignment: CDR1 KGHSH and CDR2 LQKENI. V shed 6 bases and J shed 5 bases, with 16 bases lying between them. CDR3 bases: TGTGCCAGCTCTCCTGCGGCAGCTGGTACCGGGGAGCTGTTTTTT. Translation: CASSPAAAGTGELFF.

For this clone: The same CDR3 also results from other DNA sequences found in this sample. This rearrangement joins TRBV5-1 to TRBJ2-3, with D possibly TRBD2 on 6 matching bases. Trimming left V 4 bases short and J 0 bases short, with 9 bases between. Germline loops: CDR1 SGHRS, CDR2 YFSETQ. The CDR3 is 14 amino acids. CDR3 residues: CASSLATSTDTQYF. DNA for the CDR3: TGCGCCAGCAGCCTAGCGACTAGCACAGATACGCAGTATTTT. The entire variable domain, with the rest obtained from reference TRBV5-1 and TRBJ2-3, is as follows: KAGVTQTPRYLIKTRGQQVTLSCSPISGHRSVSWYQQTPGQGLQFLFEYFSETQRNKGNFPGRFSGRQFSNSRSEMNVSTLELGDSALYLCASSLATSTDTQYFGPGTRLTVL.

The chain combines TRBV18 with TRBJ2-3; D unresolved. Trimming shortened V by 3 bases and J by 1 base, and 14 bases separated the two germline ends. Germline V gene data show CDR1 as KGHSH and CDR2 as LQKENI. The CDR3 runs to 16 residues. Written as DNA, the CDR3 is TGTGCCAGCTCACCGCCTCTAGGATTGGGCACAGATACGCAGTATTTT. Translated, it gives CASSPPLGLGTDTQYF.

The chain has TRBV29-1 and TRBJ1-2; D gene unclear. The CDR3 runs 12 residues. V gave up 5 bases and J gave up 3 bases, with 10 bases separating them. CDR1 and CDR2 (germline): SQVTM, ANQGSEA. This chain's CDR3 is CSVPGVYYGYTF. The CDR3 DNA reads TGCAGCGTTCCCGGGGTTTACTATGGCTACACCTTC.

The DNA of the CDR3 is TGTGCCAGCAGCAACATGGTCTCGAGGGGGTCTAATGAAAAACTGTTTTTT. It is translated as CASSNMVSRGSNEKLFF. This chain connects TRBV7-9 to TRBJ1-4; possibly TRBD1 for D (6 bases). V gave up 5 bases and J gave up 3 bases, with 19 bases separating them. The germline CDR1 and CDR2 sequences are SEHNR and FQNEAQ (reference sequence). The CDR3 loop spans 17 amino acids.

This chain links TRBV5-6 with TRBJ1-1; TRBD1 is a possible D gene (6 bases). The germline CDR1 and CDR2 sequences are SGHDT and YYEEEE. The CDR3 covers 14 residues. V was trimmed by 5 bases and J by 6 bases, leaving 17 bases between them. This CDR3 is CASRRQDPGPEAFF. CDR3 sequence (DNA): TGTGCCAGCAGGAGACAGGACCCAGGCCCTGAAGCTTTCTTT.

The gene calls are TRBV30 and TRBJ1-1; the D gene is possibly TRBD1 (5 bases). Deletions cut 5 bases from V and 1 base from J, with 11 bases between. This CDR3 contains 13 residues. From germline, CDR1 is GTSNPN and CDR2 SVGIG (reference sequence). CDR3 region: CAWGRDPNTEAFF. CDR3 nucleotides: TGTGCCTGGGGGCGGGACCCGAACACTGAAGCTTTCTTT.

This sequence joins TRBV4-1 and TRBJ2-7, with 7 nucleotides matching TRBD2. This CDR3 contains 15 residues. Germline-derived CDR1 and CDR2 are MGHRA and YSYEKL. J gave up 3 bases and V 4 bases, and 9 bases lay outside the gene matches. CDR3 region: CASSRLPAGSYEQYF. CDR3 bases: TGCGCCAGCAGCCGACTACCAGCGGGAAGCTACGAGCAGTACTTC.

The chain joins TRBV6-1 to TRBJ1-4; 8 nucleotides align to TRBD1. Germline values: CDR1 MNHNS, CDR2 SASEGT. The CDR3 spans 14 residues. V lost 8 bases and J lost 7; bases outside the gene matches: 9. CDR3 protein: CASALDRGSEKLFF. The CDR3 coding sequence is TGTGCCAGCGCATTAGACAGGGGATCTGAAAAACTGTTTTTT.

The chain uses TRBV19 and TRBJ2-2; D remains unclear. The CDR3 totals 11 residues. Trimming removed 3 bases at V and 8 bases at J, with 4 bases between. Germline values: CDR1 LNHDA, CDR2 SQIVND (reference sequence). CDR3 DNA sequence: TGTGCCAGTAGTATTACAGGGGAGCTGTTTTTT. Its translation: CASSITGELFF.